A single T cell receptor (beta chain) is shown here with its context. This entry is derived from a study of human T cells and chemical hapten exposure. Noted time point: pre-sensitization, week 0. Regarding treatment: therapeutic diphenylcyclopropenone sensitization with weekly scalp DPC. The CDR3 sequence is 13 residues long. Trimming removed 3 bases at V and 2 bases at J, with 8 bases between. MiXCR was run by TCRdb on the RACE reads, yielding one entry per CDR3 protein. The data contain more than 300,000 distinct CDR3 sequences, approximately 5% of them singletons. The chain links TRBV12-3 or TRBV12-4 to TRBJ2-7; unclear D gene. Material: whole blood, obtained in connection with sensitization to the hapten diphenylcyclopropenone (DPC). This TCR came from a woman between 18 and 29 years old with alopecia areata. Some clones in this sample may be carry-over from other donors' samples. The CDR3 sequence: CASSFASTYEQYF. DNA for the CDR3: TGTGCCAGCAGTTTCGCGTCTACCTACGAGCAGTACTTC.